The rows below give T cell receptor beta chains drawn from one sample of a study of somatic mutations in cytotoxic T cells in rheumatoid arthritis. The repertoire was sequenced with immunoSEQ multiplex PCR; TCRdb's copy has only in-frame clones and lacks some. This table has approximately 18,000 clones, roughly 90% appearing once. The specimen was CD8+ T cells sorted from blood. The receptors were gathered from a man aged 40-50 years in good health. Each CDR3 is given with its conserved first and last residue. A D gene is named only where the DNA matches it firmly.

CDR3 protein: CASSQDRRQGAAEAFF
CDR3 DNA: TGCGCCAGCAGCCAAGATCGGAGGCAGGGGGCGGCTGAAGCTTTCTTT
V gene: TRBV4-3
D gene: TRBD1
J gene: TRBJ1-1

CDR3 protein: CASSVDQGPYEQYF
CDR3 DNA: TGTGCCAGCAGCGTAGACCAGGGGCCCTACGAGCAGTACTTC
V gene: TRBV9
D gene: -
J gene: TRBJ2-7

CDR3 protein: CASSLVGERSYEQYF
CDR3 DNA: TGTGCCAGCAGCTTAGTTGGGGAGAGGTCCTACGAGCAGTACTTC
V gene: TRBV7-8
D gene: -
J gene: TRBJ2-7

CDR3 protein: CASSQNRLSYEQYF
CDR3 DNA: TGTGCCAGCAGTCAGAACAGGCTCTCCTACGAGCAGTACTTC
V gene: TRBV25-1
D gene: -
J gene: TRBJ2-7

CDR3 protein: CASSLGPEGLANEQFF
CDR3 DNA: TGTGCCAGCAGCCTGGGGCCCGAAGGACTTGCCAATGAGCAGTTCTTC
V gene: TRBV5-6
D gene: -
J gene: TRBJ2-1

CDR3 protein: CASSWTPQGEQYF
CDR3 DNA: TGTGCCAGCAGCTGGACACCCCAAGGCGAGCAGTACTTC
V gene: TRBV13
D gene: -
J gene: TRBJ2-7

CDR3 protein: CASSQDYHRTGASGANVLTF
CDR3 DNA: TGCGCCAGCAGCCAAGACTACCATCGGACAGGGGCCTCTGGGGCCAACGTCCTGACTTTC
V gene: TRBV4-1
D gene: TRBD1
J gene: TRBJ2-6

CDR3 protein: CASSRRDQTYEQYF
CDR3 DNA: TGTGCCAGCAGCCGCCGGGACCAAACCTACGAGCAGTACTTC
V gene: TRBV11-1
D gene: -
J gene: TRBJ2-7

CDR3 protein: CASSPRAGQGASYNEQFF
CDR3 DNA: TGTGCCAGCAGCCCGAGGGCCGGACAGGGGGCATCCTACAATGAGCAGTTCTTC
V gene: TRBV4-2
D gene: TRBD1
J gene: TRBJ2-1

CDR3 protein: CASSLAASGSFTSYEQYF
CDR3 DNA: TGTGCCAGCAGTTTGGCGGCTAGCGGGAGTTTTACCTCCTACGAGCAGTACTTC
V gene: TRBV28
D gene: TRBD2
J gene: TRBJ2-7

CDR3 protein: CASSLRRVEEETQYF
CDR3 DNA: TGTGCCAGCAGCTTAAGGAGGGTCGAGGAAGAGACCCAGTACTTC
V gene: TRBV7-9
D gene: -
J gene: TRBJ2-5

CDR3 protein: CASTPQGRGNQPQHF
CDR3 DNA: TGTGCCAGCACCCCCCAGGGTAGGGGCAATCAGCCCCAGCATTTT
V gene: TRBV28
D gene: -
J gene: TRBJ1-5